This entry describes one T cell receptor beta chain. Time point: newly diagnosed GD, antithyroid drugs for less than 3 months. TCR sequences were obtained from RNA taken from PBMCs. An endocrinology department in Xi'an, China, supplied the patients. Peripheral blood, 7 to 9.5 milliliters of it, was drawn into EDTA tubes. This specimen belongs to a study of regulatory T cells in long-lasting Graves disease. Germline CDR1 and CDR2: MGHRA and YSYEKL. The CDR3 contains 15 residues. V was pared by 0 bases and J by 5 bases, with 10 bases between. Relying on iRepertoire HTBI primers and Arm-PCR of CDR3 regions, the team built TCR beta libraries. MiXCR was run by TCRdb on the multiplex PCR reads, yielding one entry per CDR3 protein. This repertoire shows around 240,000 distinct CDR3 sequences, 15% to 20% found once; its top ten account for 11% to 15%. These same records also appear under a second study, on T cells in Graves' hyperthyroidism and ophthalmopathy. That work adds: The diagnostic basis comprised clinical symptoms, serum thyroxine and TRAb, thyroid ultrasound and orbital computed tomography.

V and J are TRBV4-1 and TRBJ1-4; a possible D gene is TRBD1 (5 bases). The receptor comes from a woman in her thirties with Graves disease. Sequencing used peripheral blood mononuclear cells (PBMCs), obtained at new diagnosis, from a patient treated with antithyroid drugs. CDR3 coding DNA: TGCGCCAGCAGCCAAGAGGGGCCCTCAAATGAAAAACTGTTTTTT. It specifies CASSQEGPSNEKLFF.